A selection of T cell receptor beta chains follows, all from one sample in a study of long-term antiretroviral therapy in people with HIV. Profiled with immunoSEQ multiplex PCR; TCRdb holds only in-frame clones, not every one. In the table there are about 29,000 clones, about 88% of which are singletons. The sequencing here drew on unsorted PBMCs, taken around 5 years before starting antiretroviral therapy. These receptors were taken from a man between 45 and 60 years old with HIV. CDR3s include the opening cysteine and the closing phenylalanine or tryptophan. D genes are given only for firm matches.

V	J	D	CDR3	DNA
TRBV30	TRBJ1-2	.	CAWSLGGGSYTF	TGTGCCTGGAGTCTCGGGGGTGGAAGCTACACCTTC
TRBV9	TRBJ2-3	TRBD2	CASSVAPSGVDTQYF	TGTGCCAGCAGCGTAGCCCCTAGCGGGGTGGATACGCAGTATTTT
TRBV4-1	TRBJ2-3	.	CASSQDPPSASYTDTQYF	TGCGCCAGCAGCCAAGATCCCCCTAGCGCCAGCTACACAGATACGCAGTATTTT
TRBV6-1	TRBJ2-7	TRBD2	CASSESRRRGGGEQYF	TGTGCCAGCAGTGAGTCCCGACGGCGTGGGGGGGGTGAGCAGTACTTC
TRBV7-2	TRBJ2-3	.	CASSLKGPMADTQYF	TGTGCCAGCAGCTTAAAAGGCCCAATGGCGGATACGCAGTATTTT
TRBV7-2	TRBJ1-1	TRBD1	CASFRGAANTEAFF	TGTGCCAGCTTCAGGGGGGCGGCGAACACTGAAGCTTTCTTT
TRBV21-1	TRBJ1-2	.	CASSPSPTSHYGYTF	TGTGCCAGCAGCCCGAGTCCCACTTCTCACTATGGCTACACCTTC
TRBV6-1	TRBJ2-5	.	CASSDKPWYF	TGTGCCAGCAGTGATAAGCCATGGTACTTC
TRBV5-1	TRBJ2-5	.	CASSLGGGWETQYF	TGCGCCAGCAGCTTGGGTGGGGGCTGGGAGACCCAGTACTTC
TRBV21-1	TRBJ1-1	.	CASPPGAFF	TGTGCCAGCCCTCCCGGGGCTTTCTTT
TRBV5-4	TRBJ1-5	.	CASSRGRDSNQPQHF	TGTGCCAGCAGCCGCGGCAGGGATAGCAATCAGCCCCAGCATTTT